The clone carrying this TCR beta chain has more than one count but fewer than ten. What it binds is not known. This sample stems from a study of beta chain features in type 1 diabetes. Regarding the study as a whole: All four CD4+ subsets of Type 1 diabetes patients contained TCRB CDR3s that were moderately but significantly shorter. Sequencing of cDNA might inflate the share of cells that strongly express TCR. In type 1 diabetes patients, VDJ junctions had fewer insertions; deletions at these junctions were more frequent.

The entirety of the isolated RNA underwent reverse transcription, so expressed TCRB transcripts were sequenced. Clones were sequenced by immunoSEQ multiplex PCR, and TCRdb holds only the in-frame ones, with some missing. This table holds around 710,000 clones, under 15% found once. Germline V gene data show CDR1 as SEHNR and CDR2 as FQNEAQ (reference sequence). Trimming took 1 base from V and 5 from J; bases not matched to a gene: 8. This CDR3 contains 16 residues. The clonotype comes from a man between 25 and 39 years old with type 1 diabetes. The rearrangement uses TRBV7-9 and TRBJ1-1, with 9 bases lining up with TRBD1. Sequenced material: naive CD4+ T cells from blood. The chain's CDR3 is CASSLGNRGPNTEAFF. In nucleotides, the CDR3 is TGTGCCAGCAGCTTAGGTAACAGGGGGCCAAATACTGAAGCTTTCTTT.